This is a list of T cell receptor beta chains from one sample in a study of CD8 T cells in Susac syndrome. TCRdb passed the immunoSEQ multiplex PCR reads through MiXCR, listing each CDR3 protein once. This table holds approximately 150,000 distinct CDR3 sequences, around 93% found once. Specimen: CD4+ T cells from PBMCs. The receptor source for this set is a human donor with multiple sclerosis. Each CDR3 is given with its conserved first and last residue. D genes are given only for firm matches. Rows give clone size only sometimes, using once, few, many, or a class for an expanded clone.

>-|TRBJ2-4|-|13|TRBV6-5
TGTGCCAGCGCTATGGGGGACTGGAACATTCAGTACTTC
CASAMGDWNIQYF
>-|TRBJ2-4|-|11|TRBV18
TGTGCCAGCTCACTCCTAAACATTCAGTACTTC
CASSLLNIQYF
>-|TRBJ2-2|-|15|TRBV7-2
TGTGCCAGCAGTCCCGGGGGCATTAACACCGGGGAGCTGTTTTTT
CASSPGGINTGELFF
>-|TRBJ1-5|-|14|TRBV15
TGTGCCACCAGCAGTAGCCAGATAAATCAGCCCCAGCATTTT
CATSSSQINQPQHF
>-|TRBJ1-4|-|13|TRBV29-1
TGCAGCGTTTCGGGGGCGATGGGTGGAAAACTGTTTTTT
CSVSGAMGGKLFF
>TRBD1|TRBJ1-2|-|14|TRBV9
TGTGCCAGCAGCGCGGGGACAGGGGCGGGGGGCTACACCTTC
CASSAGTGAGGYTF
>-|TRBJ2-5|-|13|TRBV5-6
TGTGCCAGCAGCCACTGGGACGGTGAGACCCAGTACTTC
CASSHWDGETQYF
>TRBD2|TRBJ2-1|-|15|TRBV12-3/TRBV12-4
TGTGCCAGCAGTTTATATCCTAGCGGGGGACCTGAGCAGTTCTTC
CASSLYPSGGPEQFF
>-|TRBJ2-7|-|12|TRBV5-4
TGTGCCAGCAGCCCATCCCGGGGCGAGCAGTACTTC
CASSPSRGEQYF
>-|TRBJ1-6|-|14|TRBV20-1
TGCAGTGCCCCCATTGGACAGAACCATTCACCCCTCCACTTT
CSAPIGQNHSPLHF
>-|TRBJ2-7|-|14|TRBV18
TGTGCCAGCTCACCTGTATCCGCGGCCTACGAGCAGTACTTC
CASSPVSAAYEQYF
>-|TRBJ2-2|-|14|TRBV18
TGTGCCAGCTCACCAAGGACACAAACCGGGGAGCTGTTTTTT
CASSPRTQTGELFF
>TRBD2|TRBJ2-3|-|18|TRBV7-8
TGTGCCAGCAGCTTAGTCCCTAGCGGGAGTATAAGCACAGATACGCAGTATTTT
CASSLVPSGSISTDTQYF
>-|TRBJ2-7|-|16|TRBV6-2/TRBV6-3
TGTGCCAGCAGTCGGAGACAACTTCGTTCCTCCTACGAGCAGTACTTC
CASSRRQLRSSYEQYF
>TRBD2|TRBJ2-5|few|16|TRBV5-1
TGCGCCAGCAGCTTGGTCGGTAGCGGGGTATGGGAGACCCAGTACTTC
CASSLVGSGVWETQYF
>TRBD1|TRBJ1-3|-|12|TRBV11-3
TGTGCCAGCAGCCCGGACAGGAACACCATATATTTT
CASSPDRNTIYF
>-|TRBJ2-5|-|15|TRBV5-1
TGCGCCAGCAGTCCGACCGGGACACCGGGAGAGACCCAGTACTTC
CASSPTGTPGETQYF
>TRBD1|TRBJ1-1|-|14|TRBV6-1
TGTGCCAGCACCTCGGGACAGGGTAAGACTGAAGCTTTCTTT
CASTSGQGKTEAFF
>TRBD1|TRBJ2-7|-|15|TRBV5-8
TGTGCCAGCAGCTTTATGCGGACAGGGGGCGACGAGCAGTACTTC
CASSFMRTGGDEQYF
>-|TRBJ2-1|-|13|TRBV28
TGTGCCAGTCAGAGGGGGGTCTACAATGAGCAGTTCTTC
CASQRGVYNEQFF
>-|TRBJ2-7|once|12|TRBV6-5
TGTGCCAGCAGCTCTTCCGGGGGCGAGCAGTACTTC
CASSSSGGEQYF
>-|TRBJ2-1|-|15|TRBV5-6
TGTGCCAGCAGCTTTGGGTTAGCGACCTACAATGAGCAGTTCTTC
CASSFGLATYNEQFF
>-|TRBJ1-1|-|12|TRBV20-1
TGCAGTGCCTTCAGGGTGATCACTGAAGCTTTCTTT
CSAFRVITEAFF
>-|TRBJ2-5|-|15|TRBV5-6
TGTGCCAGCAGGTCACAGGGAACGGGGCAAGAGACCCAGTACTTC
CASRSQGTGQETQYF
>TRBD1|TRBJ1-2|-|13|TRBV24-1
TGTGCCACCAGTGAGCGGGACAGGGAGACCTACACCTTC
CATSERDRETYTF
>-|TRBJ1-1|-|15|TRBV18
TGTGCCAGCTCACCACGTCCGGGACTCGACACTGAAGCTTTCTTT
CASSPRPGLDTEAFF
>-|TRBJ2-1|-|12|TRBV30
TGTGCCTGGAGTGTGTGGAACAATGAGCAGTTCTTC
CAWSVWNNEQFF
>-|TRBJ2-7|once|14|TRBV6-1
TGTGCCAGCAGTACCGGGACAACGGTCAACGAGCAGTACTTC
CASSTGTTVNEQYF
>-|TRBJ2-1|once|15|TRBV18
TGTGCCAGCTCACCACTCGGGAGCTCCTACAATGAGCAGTTCTTC
CASSPLGSSYNEQFF
>-|TRBJ1-1|-|12|TRBV28
TGTGCCAGCATCCAATCGAACACTGAAGCTTTCTTT
CASIQSNTEAFF
>-|TRBJ2-5|-|14|TRBV7-2
TGTGCCAGCAGCTTAGCAGGGTTGGGGGAGACCCAGTACTTC
CASSLAGLGETQYF
>-|TRBJ1-2|-|14|TRBV5-8
TGTGCCAGCAGCTGGGGAGGCAGCTCCTATGGCTACACCTTC
CASSWGGSSYGYTF
>-|TRBJ2-2|-|15|TRBV30
TGTGCCTGGAGAGGGGGTATGACGTACACCGGGGAGCTGTTTTTT
CAWRGGMTYTGELFF
>TRBD2|TRBJ2-1|once|19|TRBV4-3
TGCGCCAGCAGCCAAGATCTACGGACTAGCGGGAGGGCCTGGAATGAGCAGTTCTTC
CASSQDLRTSGRAWNEQFF
>TRBD1|TRBJ1-2|-|18|TRBV20-1
TGCAGTGCTAGAGATCGGGGGACAGGGAGGGCTCGGGACTATGGCTACACCTTC
CSARDRGTGRARDYGYTF
>-|TRBJ1-1|-|14|TRBV5-1
TGCGCCAGCAGCGACAGGATGATGAACACTGAAGCTTTCTTT
CASSDRMMNTEAFF
>-|TRBJ2-7|-|15|TRBV18
TGTGCCAGCTCACCATCCCAATTGCGGTCCTACGAGCAGTACTTC
CASSPSQLRSYEQYF
>TRBD1|TRBJ1-4|-|13|TRBV7-9
TGTGCCAGCAGCCCGGGACAGTATGAAAAACTGTTTTTT
CASSPGQYEKLFF
>-|TRBJ2-3|-|13|TRBV20-1
TGCAGTGCTTCGACTATGGTCACAGATACGCAGTATTTT
CSASTMVTDTQYF
>-|TRBJ2-7|-|13|TRBV4-2
TGTGCCAGCAGCCAAGATAGCACCCACGAGCAGTACTTC
CASSQDSTHEQYF
>TRBD2|TRBJ2-5|once|16|TRBV20-1
TGCAGTGCTCCTAAAAGACTAGCGGGATTAAAAGAGACCCAGTACTTC
CSAPKRLAGLKETQYF
>-|TRBJ2-7|-|13|TRBV7-6
TGTGCCAGCAGCTCGGACCCGACGGGGGAGCAGTACTTC
CASSSDPTGEQYF
>TRBD2|TRBJ2-7|-|15|TRBV5-4
TGTGCCAGCACCCCCGGGGGGGGAAAGGGGAACGAGCAGTACTTC
CASTPGGGKGNEQYF
>TRBD2|TRBJ2-7|-|15|TRBV11-2
TGTGCCAGCAGCTGGGGACTAGCGGGAACCTACGAGCAGTACTTC
CASSWGLAGTYEQYF
>TRBD1|TRBJ1-4|-|16|TRBV7-8
TGTGCCAGCAGCCGCAGTAGGACAGGGTGGGGTGAAAAACTGTTTTTT
CASSRSRTGWGEKLFF
>-|TRBJ1-1|-|13|TRBV7-9
TGTGCCAGCAGACTTACAGGAGGGACTGAAGCTTTCTTT
CASRLTGGTEAFF
>-|TRBJ1-5|-|14|TRBV19
TGTGCCACCGCCGGGGCAGGGGGCAATCAGCCCCAGCATTTT
CATAGAGGNQPQHF
>-|TRBJ1-5|-|14|TRBV6-2/TRBV6-3
TGTGCCAGCAGGGACAACGGGAGCAATCAGCCCCAGCATTTT
CASRDNGSNQPQHF
>TRBD1|TRBJ1-6|-|15|TRBV2
TGTGCCAGCAGACCGACGGGACAGGGTAACTCACCCCTCCACTTT
CASRPTGQGNSPLHF
>-|TRBJ2-7|-|12|TRBV29-1
TGCAGCGTTGTAATGAGCAGGGGCGAGCAGTACTTC
CSVVMSRGEQYF
>-|TRBJ2-5|-|14|TRBV7-2
TGTGCCAGCAGCTTATCTCAGACACAAGAGACCCAGTACTTC
CASSLSQTQETQYF
>TRBD2|TRBJ2-7|-|14|TRBV20-1
TGCAGTGCCCAGGGGACTAGCGGATACTACGAGCAGTACTTC
CSAQGTSGYYEQYF
>-|TRBJ2-6|-|16|TRBV5-1
TGCGCCAGCAGCTTGGAGGGGAGCTCTGGGGCCAACGTCCTGACTTTC
CASSLEGSSGANVLTF
>-|TRBJ2-1|-|14|TRBV28
TGTGCCAGCAGTCCTTCAGGCAGGTACAATGAGCAGTTCTTC
CASSPSGRYNEQFF
>TRBD1|TRBJ2-2|-|15|TRBV19
TGTGCCAGTAGTATCGGGACAGGGGGGACCGGGGAGCTGTTTTTT
CASSIGTGGTGELFF